What follows are 9 T cell receptor beta chains derived from one specimen sequenced in a study of regulatory T cells in long-lasting Graves disease. Construction of the TCR beta libraries employed iRepertoire HTBI primers in conjunction with Arm-PCR of CDR3 regions. A single record per CDR3 protein comes from TCRdb applying MiXCR to the multiplex PCR reads. The repertoire holds 540,000 or so distinct CDR3 sequences, with approximately 15% as singletons. The sample's time point: newly diagnosed GD, antithyroid drugs for less than 3 months. Making the TCR library involved RNA that had been extracted from PBMCs. This same sample was also taken into another study, of T cells in Graves' hyperthyroidism and ophthalmopathy.

Sequencing was performed on peripheral blood mononuclear cells (PBMCs), taken at new diagnosis, from a patient treated with antithyroid drugs. Receptor source: a man under 40 with Graves disease.

This chain connects TRBV30 to TRBJ2-3; D tentatively fits TRBD1 or TRBD2 (6 bases each). The CDR3 is 13 residues long. Germline V gene data show CDR1 as GTSNPN and CDR2 as SVGIG (reference sequence). V dropped 0 bases and J dropped 4 bases, with 8 bases sitting between them. The CDR3 nucleotides read TGTGCCTGGAGTGTACGGGGGCCAGATACGCAGTATTTT. Translation gives CAWSVRGPDTQYF.

This clonotype was found a few times. This rearrangement joins TRBV24-1 to TRBJ2-5; TRBD2 matches 11 bases. Trimming at V came to 3 bases and at J to 10 bases, leaving 12 bases not matched to a gene. Germline V gives CDR1 KGHDR, CDR2 SFDVKD. The CDR3 loop spans 16 amino acids. The CDR3 here is CATSDSTSGSRGIQYF. The CDR3 DNA reads as TGTGCCACCAGTGATAGCACTAGCGGGAGTAGGGGGATCCAGTACTTC.

V and J are TRBV6-1 and TRBJ2-1, with no clear D. Looked up from germline, CDR1 is MNHNS and CDR2 is SASEGT. Deletions cut 6 bases from V and 8 bases from J, with 17 bases between. This CDR3 has 14 amino acids. Here the CDR3 DNA reads TGTGCCAGCAGGAGCCGGTACCCGCCAGATGAGCAGTTCTTC. Amino acids: CASRSRYPPDEQFF.

This clonotype showed up many times. The chain couples TRBV20-1 to TRBJ2-1; 10 nucleotides align to TRBD2. From germline, CDR1 is DFQATT and CDR2 SNEGSKA (reference sequence). The junction had 10 bases not matched to a gene; V was cut back by 3 bases and J by 5 bases. This CDR3 comprises 16 residues. The CDR3: CSASPSGSYLDNEQFF. The CDR3 nucleotides are TGCAGTGCTAGCCCTAGCGGGAGCTATTTGGACAATGAGCAGTTCTTC.

This clonotype was observed a few times. The chain is built from TRBV25-1 and TRBJ1-3; possible D gene TRBD1, 6 bases. CDR1 and CDR2 from the germline V gene are MGHDK and SYGVNS. The CDR3 is 14 amino acids. The V and J ends lost 5 bases and 3 bases respectively, with 11 bases between them. In DNA, the CDR3 is TGTGCCAGCAGTATGGGGACAAGTGGAAACACCATATATTTT. Translated, it gives CASSMGTSGNTIYF.

This clonotype was seen a few times. For the CDR3, the DNA is TGCAGTGCTTCCTCAGGGGCTTCCATTAACTATGGCTACACCTTC. It yields the protein CSASSGASINYGYTF. The chain links TRBV20-1 to TRBJ1-2; TRBD1 is a possible D gene (6 bases). The V and J ends lost 5 bases and 1 base respectively, with 17 bases between them. Germline CDR1 reads DFQATT; CDR2 reads SNEGSKA (reference sequence). The CDR3 contains 15 residues.

This clonotype was recorded at least ten times. The chain uses TRBV15 and TRBJ1-1; D may be TRBD1 (6 bases). This CDR3 has 13 amino acids. Germline CDR1 reads LNHNV; CDR2 reads YYDKDF (reference sequence). V was clipped by 3 bases and J by 11 bases, with 16 bases between them. The DNA of the CDR3 is TGTGCCACCAGCAGGGATTACAGGGTGGGGGCTTTCTTT. This sequence encodes CATSRDYRVGAFF.

At least ten counts were recorded for this clonotype. V gene TRBV6-1 combines with J gene TRBJ2-2, with unresolved D. The CDR3 is made up of 12 amino acids. Germline values: CDR1 MNHNS, CDR2 SASEGT. V was clipped by 2 bases and J by 9 bases, with 7 bases between them. The CDR3 sequence: CASSESIWELFF. The CDR3 bases are TGTGCCAGCAGTGAATCAATTTGGGAGCTGTTTTTT.

This clonotype was picked up many times. The chain has TRBV6-5 and TRBJ2-7, with TRBD2 identical over 9 bases. This CDR3 has 18 amino acids. The V gene end was trimmed by 2 bases and the J gene end by 5 bases; junction bases not matched to a gene: 16. The germline V gene has CDR1 MNHEY and CDR2 SVGAGI. The CDR3 DNA reads as TGTGCCAGCAGTTACGCAAGCAGGGGAAGTAGCGGGAGCGACGAGCAGTACTTC. It codes for CASSYASRGSSGSDEQYF.